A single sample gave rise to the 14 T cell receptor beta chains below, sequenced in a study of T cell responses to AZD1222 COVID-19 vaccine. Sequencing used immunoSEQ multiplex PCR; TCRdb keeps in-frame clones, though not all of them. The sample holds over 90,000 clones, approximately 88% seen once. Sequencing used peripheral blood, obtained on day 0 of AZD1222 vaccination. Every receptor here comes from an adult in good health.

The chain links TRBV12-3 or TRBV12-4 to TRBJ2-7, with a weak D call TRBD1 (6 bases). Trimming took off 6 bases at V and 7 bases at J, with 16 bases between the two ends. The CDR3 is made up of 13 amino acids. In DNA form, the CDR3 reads TGTGCCAGCAGCCATGGGGGCCTCGGGGAGCAGTACTTC. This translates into CASSHGGLGEQYF.

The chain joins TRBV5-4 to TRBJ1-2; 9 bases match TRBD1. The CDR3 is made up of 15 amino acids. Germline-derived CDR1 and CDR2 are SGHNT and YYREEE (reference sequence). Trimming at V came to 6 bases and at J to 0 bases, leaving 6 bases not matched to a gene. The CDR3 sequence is CASILQGAPNYGYTF. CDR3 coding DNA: TGTGCCAGCATCCTACAGGGGGCACCTAACTATGGCTACACCTTC.

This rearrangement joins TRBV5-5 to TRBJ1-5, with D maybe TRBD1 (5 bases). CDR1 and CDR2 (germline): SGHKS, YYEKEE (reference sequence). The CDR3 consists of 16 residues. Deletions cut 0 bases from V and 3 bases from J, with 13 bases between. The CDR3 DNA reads TGTGCCAGCAGCTTGGGTGGGGACGGGGCCAATCAGCCCCAGCATTTT. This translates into CASSLGGDGANQPQHF.

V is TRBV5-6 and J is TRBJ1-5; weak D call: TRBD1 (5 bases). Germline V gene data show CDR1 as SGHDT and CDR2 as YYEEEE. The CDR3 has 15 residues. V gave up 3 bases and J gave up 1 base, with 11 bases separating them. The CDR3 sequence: CASSSRVLSNQPQHF. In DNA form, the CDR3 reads TGTGCCAGCAGCTCCAGGGTGCTAAGCAATCAGCCCCAGCATTTT.

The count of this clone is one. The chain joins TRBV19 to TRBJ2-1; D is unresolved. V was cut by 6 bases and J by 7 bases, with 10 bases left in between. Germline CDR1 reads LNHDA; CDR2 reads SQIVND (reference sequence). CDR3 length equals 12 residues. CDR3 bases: TGTGCCAGTAGCCGAAACATGAATGAGCAGTTCTTC. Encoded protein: CASSRNMNEQFF.

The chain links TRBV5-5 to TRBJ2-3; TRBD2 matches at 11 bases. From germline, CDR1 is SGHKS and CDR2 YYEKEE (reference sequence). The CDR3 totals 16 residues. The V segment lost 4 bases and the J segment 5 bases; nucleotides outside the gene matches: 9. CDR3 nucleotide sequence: TGTGCCAGCAGCCCCGAGGTAGCGGGGGGGGTAGATACGCAGTATTTT. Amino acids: CASSPEVAGGVDTQYF.

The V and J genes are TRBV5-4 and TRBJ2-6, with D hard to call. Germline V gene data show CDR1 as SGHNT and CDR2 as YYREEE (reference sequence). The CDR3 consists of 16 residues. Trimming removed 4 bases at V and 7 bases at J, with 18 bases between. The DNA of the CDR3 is TGTGCCAGCAGCCCCGGCACGGGTCCGATAGCCAACGTCCTGACTTTC. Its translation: CASSPGTGPIANVLTF.

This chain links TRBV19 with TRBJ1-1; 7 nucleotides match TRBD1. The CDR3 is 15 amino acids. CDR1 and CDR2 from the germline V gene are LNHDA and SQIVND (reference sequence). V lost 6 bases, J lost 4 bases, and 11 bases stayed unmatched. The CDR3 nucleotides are TGTGCCAGTAGAACTTCCGGGACAGCCAGCACTGAAGCTTTCTTT. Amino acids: CASRTSGTASTEAFF. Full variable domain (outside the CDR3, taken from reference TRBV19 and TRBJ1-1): DGGITQSPKYLFRKEGQNVTLSCEQNLNHDAMYWYRQDPGQGLRLIYYSQIVNDFQKGDIAEGYSVSREKKESFPLTVTSAQKNPTAFYLCASRTSGTASTEAFFGQGTRLTVV.

For the CDR3, the DNA is TGTGCCAGCAGTTACGGGGGACAGCCGAACACTGAAGCTTTCTTT. Translation gives CASSYGGQPNTEAFF. The chain has TRBV6-2 or TRBV6-3 and TRBJ1-1; the match to TRBD1 covers 7 bases. This CDR3 is built from 15 residues. CDR1 is MNHEY and CDR2 is SVGEGT in the germline V gene. V gave up 2 bases and J gave up 1 base; unmatched junction bases: 4.

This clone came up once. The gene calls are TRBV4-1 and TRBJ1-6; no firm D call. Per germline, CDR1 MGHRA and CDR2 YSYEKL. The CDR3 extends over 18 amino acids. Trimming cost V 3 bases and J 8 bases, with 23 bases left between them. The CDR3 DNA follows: TGCGCCAGCAGCCATCCCCCAGACATCCGGCCAAGGGATTCACCCCTCCACTTT. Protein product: CASSHPPDIRPRDSPLHF.

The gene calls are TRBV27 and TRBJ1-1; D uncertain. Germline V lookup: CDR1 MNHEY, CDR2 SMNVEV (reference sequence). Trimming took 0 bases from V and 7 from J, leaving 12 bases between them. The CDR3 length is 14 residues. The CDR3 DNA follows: TGTGCCAGCAGTTTATCTAACAGTTACCTTGAAGCTTTCTTT. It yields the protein CASSLSNSYLEAFF.

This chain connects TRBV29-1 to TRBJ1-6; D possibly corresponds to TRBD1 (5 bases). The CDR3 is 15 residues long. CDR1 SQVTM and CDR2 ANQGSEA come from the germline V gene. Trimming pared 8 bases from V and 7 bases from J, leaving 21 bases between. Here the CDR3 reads CSPRLGDAVNSPLHF. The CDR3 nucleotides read TGCAGCCCACGCCTGGGGGACGCCGTAAATTCACCCCTCCACTTT.

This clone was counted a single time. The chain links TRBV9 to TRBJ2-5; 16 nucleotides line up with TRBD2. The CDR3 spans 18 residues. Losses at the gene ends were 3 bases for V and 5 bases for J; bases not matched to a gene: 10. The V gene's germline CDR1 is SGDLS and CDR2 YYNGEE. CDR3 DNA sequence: TGTGCCAGCAGCGACCCGGGACTAGCGGGGGGGCCTTATGAGACCCAGTACTTC. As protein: CASSDPGLAGGPYETQYF.

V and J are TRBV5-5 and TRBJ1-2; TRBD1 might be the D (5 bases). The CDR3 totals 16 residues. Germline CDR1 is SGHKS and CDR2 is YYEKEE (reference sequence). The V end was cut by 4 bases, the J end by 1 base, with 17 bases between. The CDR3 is CASSLGHPPLNYGYTF. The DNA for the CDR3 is TGTGCCAGCAGCCTAGGACACCCCCCACTTAACTATGGCTACACCTTC. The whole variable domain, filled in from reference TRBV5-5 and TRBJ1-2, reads DAGVTQSPTHLIKTRGQQVTLRCSPISGHKSVSWYQQVLGQGPQFIFQYYEKEERGRGNFPDRFSARQFPNYSSELNVNALLLGDSALYLCASSLGHPPLNYGYTFGSGTRLTVV.